This TCR delta chain appears in the sequencing data of a study of Vδ1+ human thymocytes. Study-level findings and limits: Thymic TRG and TRD repertoires appeared highly polyclonal.

This clone was detected only a few times. Its antigen is unknown. Sequences come from RNA converted to cDNA by reverse transcription. Multiplex PCR used pooled V-gene forward primers and a constant-region reverse primer to amplify CDR3s. TCRdb re-called the multiplex PCR reads via CATT. The sample has 23,000 or so delta-chain clones, approximately 30% seen once; the top ten hold roughly 1.4%. The germline CDR1 and CDR2 sequences are TSWWSYY and QGS. V lost 4 bases, J lost 0 bases, and 11 bases stayed unmatched. The CDR3 is 17 residues long. Sequencing used Vdelta1+ gamma-delta thymocytes from the thymus. Subset reported: FACS-sorted CD3+ TCRalphabeta- TCRVdelta1+ TCRVdelta2- thymocytes. The sequence came from a boy in the first two years of life who had congenital heart surgery. V and J are TRDV1 and TRDJ1; 7 bases fit TRDD3. The CDR3 DNA sequence: TGTGCTCTTGGGGTGCAGACTGGGGCACCCTACACCGATAAACTCATCTTT. It codes for CALGVQTGAPYTDKLIF.